One sample yielded the 23 T cell receptor beta chains listed below, sequenced in a study of T cells in Graves' hyperthyroidism and ophthalmopathy. Amplification yielded TCR beta CDR3 regions, with RNA transcripts as the source. With the HTBI primer set, the TCR CDR3 went through a first round of RT-PCR. TCRdb re-analysed the multiplex PCR reads in MiXCR, keeping a single row per CDR3 protein. The repertoire holds 270,000 or so distinct CDR3 sequences, with about 25% as singletons. The sample taken for sequencing was blood. The receptors here all came from a man aged 35-49 years with Graves' hyperthyroidism that later progressed to Graves' ophthalmopathy.

This clonotype was seen repeatedly, ten times or more. The chain combines TRBV7-6 with TRBJ2-7; 11 bases fit TRBD2. CDR3 length equals 15 residues. With V trimmed by 2 bases and J by 4 bases, 4 bases remained unmatched. Germline values: CDR1 SGHVS, CDR2 FNYEAQ. CDR3 sequence: CASSLHGLAGYEQYF. The CDR3 DNA sequence: TGTGCCAGCAGCTTACACGGACTAGCGGGTTACGAGCAGTACTTC.

This clonotype was seen ten or more times. The chain combines TRBV27 with TRBJ1-5; a weak D match, TRBD1 (5 bases). Germline V lookup: CDR1 MNHEY, CDR2 SMNVEV (reference sequence). Trimming took off 3 bases at V and 6 bases at J, with 12 bases between the two ends. The CDR3 is 14 residues long. The DNA of the CDR3 is TGTGCCAGCAGTTTCGGGGCGGGCGGTCAGCCCCAGCATTTT. Translation gives CASSFGAGGQPQHF.

This CDR3 reads CASSSSTEPNTEAFF. CDR3 DNA: TGTGCCAGCAGCTCCTCGACGGAACCGAACACTGAAGCTTTCTTT. The V call is TRBV5-4, the J call TRBJ1-1; D ambiguous. The CDR3 spans 15 residues. With 3 bases removed from V and 1 base from J, the gap between germline ends came to 13 bases. The germline CDR1 and CDR2 sequences are SGHNT and YYREEE (reference sequence).

This clonotype was seen once. This chain links TRBV6-5 with TRBJ1-2; 7 positions match TRBD1. The CDR3 loop spans 15 amino acids. V lost 4 bases, J lost 3 bases, and 8 bases stayed unmatched. Germline lookup yields CDR1 MNHEY and CDR2 SVGAGI. CDR3 sequence reads: CASSSPTGTDYGYTF. CDR3 coding DNA: TGTGCCAGCAGTTCTCCGACAGGGACGGACTATGGCTACACCTTC.

This clonotype appeared many times. The rearrangement joins TRBV28 to TRBJ2-7; TRBD1 aligns across 11 bases. This CDR3 is 17 amino acids long. From germline, CDR1 is MDHEN and CDR2 SYDVKM. V shed 5 bases and J 1 base; nucleotides not matched to a gene: 10. CDR3 in DNA: TGTGCCAGCAGTGAAATTACGGGACAGGGGGGGTCCTACGAGCAGTACTTC. Its protein is CASSEITGQGGSYEQYF.

This clonotype has at least ten counts. The J gene is TRBJ2-7, the V gene TRBV12-3 or TRBV12-4; the D is unclear. The CDR3 is 12 amino acids. Between the trimmed V and J ends, which lost 8 bases and 2 bases, there was a span of 10 bases. For the CDR3, the DNA is TGTGCCAGCTCATCGGGCACCTACGAGCAGTACTTC. This codes for CASSSGTYEQYF.

This clonotype was counted at least ten times. The chain has TRBV2 and TRBJ1-1; perhaps TRBD1 as D (6 bases). V was trimmed by 4 bases and J by 11 bases, leaving 20 bases between them. There are 14 residues in the CDR3. The germline V gene encodes CDR1 SNHLY and CDR2 FYNNEI. CDR3 in amino acids: CASSVRQERNGAFF. CDR3 nucleotides: TGTGCCAGCAGTGTCCGACAGGAGCGGAATGGGGCTTTCTTT.

This clonotype appeared many times. The chain is built from TRBV10-3 and TRBJ1-2, with 8 bases matching TRBD1. The CDR3 has 16 amino acids. Germline assignment: CDR1 ENHRY and CDR2 SYGVKD. Trimming took 0 bases from V and 8 from J; bases not matched to a gene: 11. CDR3 protein: CAISESLQGASGGYTF. The CDR3 nucleotides are TGTGCCATCAGTGAGTCTTTGCAGGGGGCTTCTGGCGGCTACACCTTC.

This clonotype was seen repeatedly, ten times or more. The gene calls are TRBV5-1 and TRBJ1-5; no firm D call. CDR1 is SGHRS and CDR2 is YFSETQ in the germline V gene. V was pared by 3 bases and J by 0 bases, with 10 bases between. The CDR3 contains 15 residues. CDR3 region: CASSSGDSSNQPQHF. CDR3 bases: TGCGCCAGCAGCTCTGGGGATAGTAGCAATCAGCCCCAGCATTTT.

This clonotype was seen repeatedly, ten times or more. J is TRBJ2-7 and V is TRBV9; D remains ambiguous. The CDR3 length is 15 residues. The V gene's germline CDR1 is SGDLS and CDR2 YYNGEE. V was trimmed by 1 base and J by 5 bases, leaving 16 bases between them. CDR3 sequence reads: CASSVMGLGLHEQYF. For the CDR3, the DNA is TGTGCCAGCAGCGTAATGGGCCTAGGTCTCCACGAGCAGTACTTC. The complete variable domain, with remaining parts taken from reference TRBV9 and TRBJ2-7, reads DSGVTQTPKHLITATGQRVTLRCSPRSGDLSVYWYQQSLDQGLQFLIQYYNGEERAKGNILERFSAQQFPDLHSELNLSSLELGDSALYFCASSVMGLGLHEQYFGPGTRLTVT.

This clonotype was seen at least ten times. The chain employs TRBV20-1 and TRBJ2-7, with D tentatively TRBD2 (6 bases). CDR1 and CDR2 (germline): DFQATT, SNEGSKA (reference sequence). CDR3 length: 14 residues. Trimming took 3 bases from V and 2 from J, leaving 14 bases between them. CDR3 amino acids: CSARWVSGTYEQYF. The CDR3 coding sequence is TGCAGTGCTAGGTGGGTTAGCGGCACCTACGAGCAGTACTTC.

There are a few counts of this clonotype. This sequence joins TRBV30 and TRBJ1-5; 7 bases are a match to TRBD1. The CDR3 covers 15 residues. The J segment lost 0 bases and the V segment lost 0 bases, leaving 2 bases of the junction unmatched. The germline V gene encodes CDR1 GTSNPN and CDR2 SVGIG (reference sequence). CDR3 protein: CAWSVGDSSNQPQHF. As DNA, the CDR3 is TGTGCCTGGAGTGTAGGGGACAGTAGCAATCAGCCCCAGCATTTT. The whole variable domain, remainder taken from reference TRBV30 and TRBJ1-5, is SQTIHQWPATLVQPVGSPLSLECTVEGTSNPNLYWYRQAAGRGLQLLFYSVGIGQISSEVPQNLSASRPQDRQFILSSKKLLLSDSGFYLCAWSVGDSSNQPQHFGDGTRLSIL.

This clonotype has a count of ten or more. This chain joins TRBV2 and TRBJ2-3, with D unclear. Germline V lookup: CDR1 SNHLY, CDR2 FYNNEI. The CDR3 spans 14 residues. Trimming took off 5 bases at V and 0 bases at J, with 9 bases between the two ends. CDR3 region: CASSLGWSTDTQYF. In DNA form, the CDR3 reads TGTGCCAGCAGTCTCGGGTGGAGCACAGATACGCAGTATTTT.

This clonotype was observed a single time. The rearrangement links TRBV2 to TRBJ2-2; the D gene is possibly TRBD1 (6 bases). This CDR3 region has 14 residues. Germline CDR1 SNHLY, CDR2 FYNNEI. V dropped 4 bases and J dropped 7 bases, with 13 bases sitting between them. In nucleotides, the CDR3 is TGTGCCAGCAGTGCCCTCAGGGGAAACGGGGAGCTGTTTTTT. Translating it yields CASSALRGNGELFF.

This clonotype was found many times. The chain joins TRBV4-2 to TRBJ2-5; no clear D. Germline CDR1 LGHNA, CDR2 YNFKEQ. V was shortened by 1 base and J by 2 bases, with 11 bases between the two germline ends. The CDR3 spans 15 residues. The CDR3 loop reads CASSQGSGGQETQYF. The CDR3 coding sequence is TGTGCCAGCAGCCAAGGTAGTGGCGGACAAGAGACCCAGTACTTC.

This clonotype was found many times. The CDR3 is CASSYSTSGRETQYF. CDR3 nucleotide sequence: TGTGCCAGCAGTTACTCGACTAGCGGGAGAGAGACCCAGTACTTC. The chain recombines TRBV6-5 with TRBJ2-5; 12 nucleotides line up with TRBD2. Losses at the gene ends were 0 bases for V and 4 bases for J; bases not matched to a gene: 0. The CDR3 has 15 amino acids. Germline V CDR1 and CDR2: MNHEY, SVGAGI.

There are many counts of this clonotype. The genes are TRBV3-1 and TRBJ1-4; D uncertain. V was clipped by 3 bases and J by 6 bases, with 17 bases between them. The CDR3 loop spans 16 amino acids. Germline V gives CDR1 LGHDT, CDR2 YNNKEL (reference sequence). The DNA for the CDR3 is TGTGCCAGCAGCCAGGTGCGGTCGAAAGGGTATGAAAAACTGTTTTTT. Its translation is CASSQVRSKGYEKLFF.

The rearrangement uses TRBV7-2 and TRBJ2-2; 10 bases line up with TRBD2. Germline CDR1 is SGHTA and CDR2 is FQGNSA. The V segment lost 0 bases and the J segment 3 bases; nucleotides outside the gene matches: 4. The CDR3 consists of 17 residues. CDR3 loop: CASSLARLAGDTGELFF. The CDR3 nucleotides are TGTGCCAGCAGCTTAGCGCGGCTAGCGGGGGACACCGGGGAGCTGTTTTTT.

The chain carries TRBV19 and TRBJ2-4; the D is unclear. The CDR3 is made up of 13 amino acids. Trimming removed 7 bases at V and 0 bases at J, with 7 bases between. Germline values: CDR1 LNHDA, CDR2 SQIVND (reference sequence). The CDR3 nucleotides are TGTGCCAGTACAGGCTTAGCCAAAAACATTCAGTACTTC. Protein: CASTGLAKNIQYF.

This clonotype was detected ten times or more. The chain employs TRBV7-2 and TRBJ2-7; 12 positions match TRBD2. Losses at the gene ends were 6 bases for V and 0 bases for J; bases not matched to a gene: 0. This CDR3 region has 14 residues. Per the germline V gene, CDR1 is SGHTA and CDR2 is FQGNSA. CDR3 residues: CASRTSGSSYEQYF. CDR3 nucleotide sequence: TGTGCCAGCAGGACTAGCGGGAGCTCCTACGAGCAGTACTTC.

This clonotype has a count of ten or more. This rearrangement joins TRBV7-6 to TRBJ2-7; the D is unclear. The CDR3 runs to 15 residues. Trimming pared 5 bases from V and 2 bases from J, leaving 16 bases between. Per germline, CDR1 SGHVS and CDR2 FNYEAQ. This CDR3 reads CASSPTSSGPYEQYF. The CDR3 nucleotides read TGTGCCAGCAGCCCGACCAGTTCTGGGCCCTACGAGCAGTACTTC.

This clonotype showed up many times. This chain uses TRBV5-1 with TRBJ2-2; D ambiguous. The V end was cut by 1 base, the J end by 3 bases, with 10 bases between. The length of the CDR3 is 15 residues. CDR1 is SGHRS, CDR2 YFSETQ, per germline. In DNA, the CDR3 is TGCGCCAGCAGCTTGACGAGGTCGGACACCGGGGAGCTGTTTTTT. This gives the protein CASSLTRSDTGELFF.

This clonotype occurred many times. The rearrangement joins TRBV19 to TRBJ1-1; TRBD1 aligns across 7 bases. CDR1 is LNHDA and CDR2 is SQIVND in the germline V gene (reference sequence). The CDR3 spans 14 residues. V shed 2 bases, J shed 7 bases, and the junction held 7 bases outside the gene matches. The CDR3 is CASSISQGSSEAFF. Here the CDR3 DNA reads TGTGCCAGTAGTATATCACAGGGGTCTAGTGAAGCTTTCTTT.